This note documents a single TCR beta chain sequence. As yet, its antigen is unknown. The record originates from a study of T-cell memory formation after mild COVID-19. Study-level background: Largely donor-specific TCR clusters were found. General study points: Second-wave clones peaking on day 37 lacked confirmed SARS-CoV-2 specificity. Clones that shrank (day 15 to 85) were balanced CD4/CD8, whereas later expanders leaned CD4+.

Each CDR3 protein gets one entry after TCRdb re-called the 5' RACE reads with MiXCR. This sample yields 250,000 to 300,000 distinct CDR3 sequences, of which roughly 17% are seen a single time; more than 20% belongs to the top ten. The V and J ends lost 1 base and 3 bases respectively, with 9 bases between them. The CDR3 length is 14 residues. Germline V lookup: CDR1 LNHNV, CDR2 YYDKDF (reference sequence). Sample: PBMCs or a T cell subset sorted from them (not recorded which). The TCR was taken from a man younger than 35 who had mild COVID-19 (a few samples of this study predate the infection). Cell type and time point are not known. The chain has TRBV15 and TRBJ1-2; D not resolved. CDR3 sequence reads: CATSRVAFDYGYTF. CDR3 bases: TGTGCCACCAGCAGAGTCGCGTTTGACTATGGCTACACCTTC.